These T cell receptor beta chains were read from a single sample in a study of blood T cell repertoires in COVID-19. The method was immunoSEQ multiplex PCR; TCRdb's version includes in-frame clones alone and lacks a portion of them. The table includes roughly 49,000 clones, 85% to 90% detected once. The sequenced sample was peripheral blood. Every receptor here comes from a man aged 55 to 70 with active COVID-19. CDR3s include the opening cysteine and the closing phenylalanine or tryptophan. A D gene is named only where the DNA matches it firmly. Size is omitted from some rows. Given values are once, few, many or a class for expanded clones.

V	D	J	size	CDR3	DNA
TRBV9	.	TRBJ2-2	.	CASSPRSGLVSGELFF	TGTGCCAGCAGCCCAAGATCAGGACTCGTTTCCGGGGAGCTGTTTTTT
TRBV7-9	.	TRBJ2-7	.	CASRSEGTSYEQYF	TGTGCCAGCAGATCCGAGGGTACCTCCTACGAGCAGTACTTC
TRBV3-1/TRBV3-2	TRBD1	TRBJ1-2	.	CASSWTGNGYTF	TGTGCCAGCAGCTGGACAGGGAACGGCTACACCTTC
TRBV20-1	.	TRBJ1-2	.	CSARPVHF	TGCAGTGCTAGGCCGGTCCACTTC
TRBV4-1	.	TRBJ1-6	few	CASSPGKSNSPLHF	TGCGCCAGCAGCCCCGGGAAGAGTAATTCACCCCTCCACTTT
TRBV7-6	.	TRBJ2-5	.	CASSHEDQETQYF	TGTGCCAGCAGCCACGAGGACCAAGAGACCCAGTACTTC
TRBV4-2	TRBD2	TRBJ2-1	.	CASSQSRTSGTGEQFF	TGTGCCAGCAGCCAATCCCGGACTAGCGGGACGGGGGAGCAGTTCTTC
TRBV5-1	.	TRBJ2-7	.	CASTADLSYEQYF	TGCGCCAGCACGGCAGACTTAAGTTACGAGCAGTACTTC
TRBV7-2	TRBD1	TRBJ2-7	.	CASRPGQGDEQYF	TGTGCCAGCAGACCGGGACAGGGTGACGAGCAGTACTTC
TRBV14	TRBD1	TRBJ1-2	.	CASSRGYNRGPYGYTF	TGTGCCAGCAGCCGGGGATATAACAGGGGGCCCTATGGCTACACCTTC
TRBV7-2	.	TRBJ2-3	.	CASSLGTRSDTQYF	TGTGCCAGCAGCTTAGGGACTCGATCAGATACGCAGTATTTT
TRBV24-1	.	TRBJ1-5	.	CATSDPDRVPNQPQHF	TGTGCCACCAGTGACCCCGACAGAGTCCCCAATCAGCCCCAGCATTTT
TRBV2	.	TRBJ2-1	.	CASSPRTTRRNEQFF	TGTGCCAGCAGTCCCCGGACCACTAGGAGGAATGAGCAGTTCTTC
TRBV3-1/TRBV3-2	TRBD2	TRBJ2-3	.	CASSQAGLAGGLVDTQYF	TGTGCCAGCAGCCAAGCTGGACTAGCGGGAGGGTTGGTAGATACGCAGTATTTT
TRBV9	.	TRBJ2-3	.	CASSVEQATLYSTDTQYF	TGTGCCAGCAGCGTAGAACAGGCCACCCTTTATAGCACAGATACGCAGTATTTT
TRBV28	.	TRBJ1-1	.	CASSSGTNTEAFF	TGTGCCAGCAGTTCTGGCACGAACACTGAAGCTTTCTTT
TRBV7-2	TRBD1	TRBJ1-6	.	CASSSSGQGNSPLHF	TGTGCCAGCAGCTCCTCGGGACAGGGTAATTCACCCCTCCACTTT
TRBV7-2	.	TRBJ2-7	.	CASSHRQVTYEQYF	TGTGCCAGCAGCCATCGCCAGGTAACTTACGAGCAGTACTTC
TRBV7-2	TRBD1	TRBJ1-3	.	CASSPGTGSGNTIYF	TGTGCCAGCAGCCCTGGGACAGGCTCTGGAAACACCATATATTTT
TRBV7-2	TRBD2	TRBJ2-1	.	CASSSGLAGKSSYNEQFF	TGTGCCAGCAGCTCGGGACTAGCGGGCAAGAGCTCCTACAATGAGCAGTTCTTC
TRBV7-3	TRBD1	TRBJ2-5	.	CASSLGTGGRRETQYF	TGTGCCAGCAGCTTAGGGACAGGGGGCCGAAGGGAGACCCAGTACTTC
TRBV3-1/TRBV3-2	TRBD1	TRBJ2-7	.	CASSQPGQTLEQYF	TGTGCCAGCAGTCAACCGGGACAGACTCTAGAGCAGTACTTC
TRBV6-5	.	TRBJ2-7	.	CASSYEGTPDEQYF	TGTGCCAGCAGTTACGAGGGCACTCCCGACGAGCAGTACTTC
TRBV27	.	TRBJ2-1	few	CASRPRVGEAYNEQFF	TGTGCCAGCAGGCCTCGGGTGGGGGAGGCCTACAATGAGCAGTTCTTC
TRBV21-1	.	TRBJ1-4	.	CASSNGAGREVEQTNEKLFF	TGTGCCAGCAGCAATGGGGCAGGGAGGGAGGTTGAGCAAACTAATGAAAAACTGTTTTTT
TRBV7-8	TRBD2	TRBJ2-2	.	CASSLGVKAGGRNGELFF	TGTGCCAGCAGCTTAGGCGTGAAGGCGGGAGGGCGAAACGGGGAGCTGTTTTTT
TRBV7-2	TRBD2	TRBJ2-3	.	CASSRGLASDTQYF	TGTGCCAGCAGCAGGGGACTAGCATCAGATACGCAGTATTTT
TRBV29-1	.	TRBJ2-7	.	CSVLLATGQVQYF	TGCAGCGTCCTACTAGCGACAGGCCAGGTGCAGTACTTC
TRBV7-9	TRBD1	TRBJ2-2	.	CASSSRDRDNTGELFF	TGTGCCAGCAGCTCCCGGGACAGGGATAACACCGGGGAGCTGTTTTTT
TRBV15	TRBD2	TRBJ2-3	.	CATSRGISGALSSTDTQYF	TGTGCCACCAGCAGAGGTATTAGCGGGGCCCTCTCTAGCACAGATACGCAGTATTTT
TRBV28	.	TRBJ1-1	.	CASSLQGNTEAFF	TGTGCCAGCAGTTTACAGGGGAACACTGAAGCTTTCTTT
TRBV7-2	TRBD1	TRBJ2-7	.	CASSKTGGSRYEQYF	TGTGCCAGCAGTAAGACAGGGGGCTCACGGTACGAGCAGTACTTC
TRBV7-2	TRBD1	TRBJ2-7	once	CASSLLGGETHEQYF	TGTGCCAGCAGCTTACTAGGGGGCGAAACCCACGAGCAGTACTTC
TRBV6-1	.	TRBJ2-1	.	CASSDPGLAQQFF	TGTGCCAGCAGTGATCCAGGGTTAGCACAGCAGTTCTTC
TRBV5-5	.	TRBJ2-7	.	CASSSGLSYEQYF	TGTGCCAGCAGCTCGGGACTGTCCTACGAGCAGTACTTC
TRBV4-3	.	TRBJ1-5	.	CASSQVLQQSQPQHF	TGCGCCAGCAGCCAAGTCTTACAGCAAAGTCAGCCCCAGCATTTT
TRBV6-2/TRBV6-3	TRBD2	TRBJ2-7	.	CASSSTSGRSGAIYEQYF	TGTGCCAGCAGTTCAACTAGCGGGAGGTCTGGTGCCATCTACGAGCAGTACTTC
TRBV27	TRBD2	TRBJ2-1	few	CASLGLAGGNEQFF	TGTGCCAGCCTAGGACTAGCGGGAGGGAATGAGCAGTTCTTC
TRBV11-2	.	TRBJ2-1	.	CASSLATAIYNEQFF	TGTGCCAGCAGCTTAGCGACAGCAATCTACAATGAGCAGTTCTTC
TRBV30	.	TRBJ2-7	.	CAWSVLVWTPSYEQYF	TGTGCCTGGAGTGTACTAGTATGGACTCCCTCCTACGAGCAGTACTTC
TRBV10-3	.	TRBJ1-3	once	CASSGRVELTGNTIYF	TGTGCCAGCAGCGGCAGGGTCGAACTTACTGGAAACACCATATATTTT
TRBV7-2	TRBD2	TRBJ2-1	.	CASRPRRGGMNNEQFF	TGTGCCAGCAGACCCAGGCGGGGGGGAATGAACAATGAGCAGTTCTTC
TRBV7-3	TRBD2	TRBJ2-2	.	CASSPHPKREDRELFF	TGTGCCAGCAGCCCACACCCCAAGCGGGAGGACCGGGAGCTGTTTTTT
TRBV5-1	.	TRBJ1-1	.	CASSLYTATNTEAFF	TGCGCCAGCAGCTTGTATACAGCCACGAACACTGAAGCTTTCTTT
TRBV4-2	TRBD2	TRBJ2-7	.	CASSQVGLAGMSYEQYF	TGTGCCAGCAGCCAAGTTGGGCTAGCGGGGATGTCCTACGAGCAGTACTTC
TRBV4-3	TRBD1	TRBJ1-1	.	CASSLLDRGNTEAFF	TGCGCCAGCAGCCTTCTGGACAGGGGTAACACTGAAGCTTTCTTT
TRBV20-1	.	TRBJ2-5	.	CRGDFGETQYF	TGCAGGGGGGACTTCGGAGAGACCCAGTACTTC
TRBV11-2	TRBD2	TRBJ2-5	.	CASSLVASGRGTTQYF	TGTGCCAGCAGCTTAGTTGCCAGCGGGAGGGGGACGACCCAGTACTTC
TRBV7-9	.	TRBJ1-5	.	CASSFGRGSNQPQHF	TGTGCCAGCAGCTTCGGGAGGGGAAGCAATCAGCCCCAGCATTTT
TRBV28	TRBD1	TRBJ2-7	once	CASTGGQGYEQYF	TGTGCCAGCACCGGGGGACAGGGCTACGAGCAGTACTTC
TRBV6-5	.	TRBJ2-5	.	CASSYNTLPGTQYF	TGTGCCAGCAGTTACAACACCTTGCCGGGAACCCAGTACTTC
TRBV5-1	TRBD2	TRBJ2-7	.	CASSLALAEPYEQYF	TGCGCCAGCAGCTTGGCGCTAGCGGAGCCCTACGAGCAGTACTTC
TRBV12-3/TRBV12-4	TRBD1	TRBJ2-4	.	CASNPGQGAWLYF	TGTGCCAGCAATCCGGGACAGGGGGCCTGGCTGTACTTC
TRBV6-4	.	TRBJ1-1	once	CASSQQGGMSGAFF	TGTGCCAGCAGTCAACAGGGAGGGATGAGTGGAGCTTTCTTT